This TCR beta chain stems from a study of T cell responses to AZD1222 COVID-19 vaccine. This CDR3 spans 14 amino acids. The V gene end was trimmed by 6 bases and the J gene end by 4 bases; junction bases not matched to a gene: 6. Germline lookup yields CDR1 SNHLY and CDR2 FYNNEI. Some clones are missing from TCRdb's copy, which holds only in-frame ones; the method was immunoSEQ multiplex PCR. The top ten hold around 5% of the sample, which has approximately 80,000 clones, 90% seen once. Specimen: peripheral blood, collected on day 0 of AZD1222 vaccination. This chain uses TRBV2 with TRBJ1-1; 9 bases line up with TRBD1. This TCR was recovered from an adult in good health. The CDR3 DNA sequence: TGTGCCAGCAGGGGGGGACAGGGAAGCACTGAAGCTTTCTTT. It codes for CASRGGQGSTEAFF.